One sample yielded the 27 T cell receptor beta chains listed below, sequenced in a study of neurological immune-mediated disorders. TCRdb reprocessed the 5' RACE reads via MiXCR and lists one record per CDR3 protein. The profile shows 75,000 to 90,000 distinct CDR3 sequences, 10% to 13% of them singletons. The sample taken for sequencing was PBMCs. These receptor sequences come from a man aged 40-49 years in good health.

This clonotype was recorded at least ten times. V is TRBV25-1 and J is TRBJ2-1; 8 bases match TRBD2. Germline lookup yields CDR1 MGHDK and CDR2 SYGVNS. CDR3 length: 13 amino acids. Trimming removed 5 bases from V and 10 bases from J; junction bases left unmatched: 7. The DNA for the CDR3 is TGTGCCAGCAGTCGAGCGGGGGCAGGAGAGCAGTTCTTC. Amino acids: CASSRAGAGEQFF.

In its sample, this clonotype was seen many times. This chain connects TRBV10-3 to TRBJ1-2, with 7 bases fitting TRBD1. This CDR3 has 14 residues. The germline CDR1 and CDR2 sequences are ENHRY and SYGVKD. The trim removed 6 bases at V and 8 bases at J, leaving 12 bases unmatched. CDR3 nucleotides: TGTGCCATCAGAGACAGGGTACAAACGGGAGGCTACACCTTC. Translating it yields CAIRDRVQTGGYTF.

This clonotype was counted many times. This chain uses TRBV27 with TRBJ2-7; 9 bases match TRBD1. J lost 3 bases, V lost 5 bases, and 8 bases had no gene match. The CDR3 extends over 15 amino acids. CDR1 is MNHEY, CDR2 SMNVEV, per germline (reference sequence). Here the CDR3 DNA reads TGTGCCAGCAGTCTTACAGGGGGCGATGACTACGAGCAGTACTTC. It is translated as CASSLTGGDDYEQYF.

This clonotype came up many times. V and J are TRBV5-5 and TRBJ2-1; the D is unclear. The CDR3 length is 15 residues. The V gene's germline CDR1 is SGHKS and CDR2 YYEKEE (reference sequence). The V gene lost 3 bases and the J gene lost 7 bases, with 17 bases spanning the gap. This chain's CDR3 is CASSSLLTSANEQFF. CDR3 DNA: TGTGCCAGCAGCTCCTTACTCACAAGCGCGAATGAGCAGTTCTTC. The whole variable domain, remainder taken from reference TRBV5-5 and TRBJ2-1, is DAGVTQSPTHLIKTRGQQVTLRCSPISGHKSVSWYQQVLGQGPQFIFQYYEKEERGRGNFPDRFSARQFPNYSSELNVNALLLGDSALYLCASSSLLTSANEQFFGPGTRLTVL.

By proportion, this clonotype is medium-sized (0.01 to 0.1%). This rearrangement joins TRBV7-9 to TRBJ2-3; no definite D call. CDR1 SEHNR and CDR2 FQNEAQ come from the germline V gene (reference sequence). The CDR3 is made up of 14 amino acids. The ends were cut back, 6 bases at V and 4 bases at J, with 14 bases in the middle. CDR3 protein: CASSPPENSDTQYF. DNA for the CDR3: TGTGCCAGCAGTCCCCCCGAGAACTCAGATACGCAGTATTTT.

Many counts were recorded for this clonotype. The chain recombines TRBV2 with TRBJ1-1; a weak D match, TRBD1 (6 bases). Germline V gene data show CDR1 as SNHLY and CDR2 as FYNNEI. V lost 0 bases and J lost 0, with 20 bases in between. The CDR3 extends over 19 amino acids. The CDR3 protein is CASSEAGVTVDSMNTEAFF. For the CDR3, the DNA is TGTGCCAGCAGTGAAGCGGGTGTTACTGTGGACAGTATGAACACTGAAGCTTTCTTT.

This clonotype was counted at least ten times. The conserved closing phenylalanine or tryptophan is absent in this CDR3, likely reflecting a read error. J is TRBJ1-2 and V is TRBV3-1; TRBD1 might be the D (6 bases). Germline CDR1 is LGHDT and CDR2 is YNNKEL (reference sequence). Trimming shortened V by 4 bases and J by 4 bases, and 10 bases separated the two germline ends. The CDR3 is 13 residues long. Here the CDR3 DNA reads TGTGCCAGCAGCCCAGGGGTCGGCTATGGCTACACCTTA. Amino acids: CASSPGVGYGYTL.

Ten or more counts support this clonotype. The rearrangement uses TRBV6-5 and TRBJ2-3; TRBD1 aligns across 7 bases. Germline trimming cut 8 bases from V and 4 bases from J; bases unmatched to any gene: 3. The CDR3 has 12 residues. Germline assignment: CDR1 MNHEY and CDR2 SVGAGI. In DNA, the CDR3 is TGTGCCAGCTCTACAGGGGCAGATACGCAGTATTTT. Its protein product is CASSTGADTQYF.

This clonotype has a count of ten or more. CDR3 DNA: TGTGCCAGCAGTGAATATCCTAACGGTGAAGCTTTCTTT. This codes for CASSEYPNGEAFF. The rearrangement joins TRBV25-1 to TRBJ1-1, with D uncertain. Trimming stripped 0 bases from V and 7 bases from J, with 9 bases between. CDR3 size: 13 residues. CDR1 MGHDK and CDR2 SYGVNS come from the germline V gene. Full variable domain (rest looked up from reference TRBV25-1 and TRBJ1-1): EADIYQTPRYLVIGTGKKITLECSQTMGHDKMYWYQQDPGMELHLIHYSYGVNSTEKGDLSSESTVSRIRTEHFPLTLESARPSHTSQYLCASSEYPNGEAFFGQGTRLTVV.

This clonotype was seen at least ten times. This rearrangement joins TRBV6-5 to TRBJ1-5; 8 bases map to TRBD1. Germline CDR1 is MNHEY and CDR2 is SVGAGI. V shed 2 bases and J 6 bases; nucleotides not matched to a gene: 6. This CDR3 contains 15 residues. The CDR3 spells CASSYPGQGSQPQHF. The CDR3 DNA is TGTGCCAGCAGTTACCCTGGACAGGGCAGTCAGCCCCAGCATTTT.

At least ten counts were recorded for this clonotype. The chain is built from TRBV7-9 and TRBJ1-2; D uncertain. V lost 9 bases to trimming and J lost 4 bases, with 18 bases between them. The germline V gene encodes CDR1 SEHNR and CDR2 FQNEAQ (reference sequence). The CDR3 totals 14 residues. CDR3 region: CASERAEERYGYTF. As DNA, the CDR3 is TGTGCCAGTGAGAGGGCAGAGGAACGCTATGGCTACACCTTC.

This clonotype was detected many times. V usage is TRBV5-1 and J usage is TRBJ2-5, with 12 bases identical to TRBD2. The ends lost 2 bases at V and 5 bases at J; junction bases unmatched: 4. Per the germline V gene, CDR1 is SGHRS and CDR2 is YFSETQ. The CDR3 spans 15 residues. The CDR3 DNA reads as TGCGCCAGCAGCTTCGGACTAGCGGGGATGGAGACCCAGTACTTC. It translates to CASSFGLAGMETQYF.

This clonotype was found many times. The J gene is TRBJ2-2, the V gene TRBV7-2; D gene uncertain. CDR1 is SGHTA and CDR2 is FQGNSA in the germline V gene. V lost 1 base and J 6 bases, leaving 6 bases between the germline ends. The length of the CDR3 is 13 residues. The CDR3 nucleotides are TGTGCCAGCAGCTTAGTAGGGCCCGGGGAGCTGTTTTTT. Residues: CASSLVGPGELFF.

This clonotype was recorded many times. The chain combines TRBV28 with TRBJ2-3, with TRBD2 as a possible D gene (5 bases). V lost 4 bases, J lost 4 bases, and 12 bases lay in between. The CDR3 runs 14 residues. Germline V lookup: CDR1 MDHEN, CDR2 SYDVKM. The CDR3 DNA reads as TGTGCCAGCAGTTGGGTGGATAGCGCAGATACGCAGTATTTT. Translated: CASSWVDSADTQYF.

This clonotype occurred many times. The chain uses TRBV7-2 and TRBJ2-7, with 7 bases that match TRBD2. The CDR3 has 16 residues. Germline V CDR1 and CDR2: SGHTA, FQGNSA. The trim removed 2 bases at V and 0 bases at J, leaving 7 bases unmatched. DNA of the CDR3: TGTGCCAGCAGCTTATCGAGCGGGGCCAGCTCCTACGAGCAGTACTTC. Translation gives CASSLSSGASSYEQYF.

The table lists this clonotype with a few counts. The rearrangement links TRBV18 to TRBJ1-2; perhaps TRBD1 as D (5 bases). Germline CDR1 reads KGHSH; CDR2 reads LQKENI. This CDR3 region has 12 residues. Trimming cost V 5 bases and J 9 bases, with 13 bases left between them. CDR3 nucleotides: TGTGCCAGCTCAGACGGGGGAGAAAGCTACACCTTC. Amino acids: CASSDGGESYTF.

This clonotype was picked up a small number of times. This rearrangement joins TRBV7-8 to TRBJ2-7; 7 bases are a match to TRBD2. CDR3 length: 13 amino acids. V lost 3 bases to trimming and J lost 7 bases; unmatched junction nucleotides: 6. The germline gives CDR1 SGHVS, CDR2 FQNEAQ. This CDR3 reads CASSFSGRDEQYF. The CDR3 nucleotides read TGTGCCAGCAGCTTCTCGGGGAGGGATGAGCAGTACTTC. Based on the CDR3 plus reference TRBV7-8 and TRBJ2-7, the full variable domain is GAGVSQSPRYKVAKRGQDVALRCDPISGHVSLFWYQQALGQGPEFLTYFQNEAQLDKSGLPSDRFFAERPEGSVSTLKIQRTQQEDSAVYLCASSFSGRDEQYFGPGTRLTVT.

This clonotype was counted many times. CDR3 region: CASRLSGRSTDTQYF. Written as DNA, the CDR3 is TGTGCCAGCAGGCTTAGCGGGCGAAGCACAGATACGCAGTATTTT. V is TRBV12-3 or TRBV12-4 and J is TRBJ2-3; TRBD2 agrees at 7 bases. The CDR3 consists of 15 residues. V gave up 6 bases and J gave up 0 bases; unmatched junction bases: 6.

This clonotype has only a few counts. The V and J genes are TRBV29-1 and TRBJ1-4; D is perhaps TRBD1 (5 bases). Trimming removed 1 base from V and 7 bases from J, with 10 bases in between. The CDR3 sequence is 13 residues long. Per germline, CDR1 SQVTM and CDR2 ANQGSEA. CDR3 in amino acids: CSVEGGQGEKLFF. CDR3 sequence (DNA): TGCAGCGTTGAAGGAGGGCAGGGTGAAAAACTGTTTTTT.

A remark on this clonotype: Germline and junction disagree at one end, which may indicate a read error. The chain carries TRBV7-9 and TRBJ2-1, with D possibly being TRBD2 (7 bases). Per germline, CDR1 SEHNR and CDR2 FQNEAQ (reference sequence). This CDR3 spans 14 amino acids. The CDR3 sequence: CASSRPSGGNEQSF. The DNA of the CDR3 is TGTGCCAGCAGCCGTCCTTCGGGGGGCAATGAACAGTCCTTC. Full variable domain (rest looked up from reference TRBV7-9 and TRBJ2-1): DTGVSQNPRHKITKRGQNVTFRCDPISEHNRLYWYRQTLGQGPEFLTYFQNEAQLEKSRLLSDRFSAERPKGSFSTLEIQRTEQGDSAMYLCASSRPSGGNEQSFGPGTRLTVL.

This clonotype showed up many times. The V call is TRBV7-2, the J call TRBJ2-2; D is uncertain. CDR3 size: 13 residues. Looked up from germline, CDR1 is SGHTA and CDR2 is FQGNSA. Between the trimmed V and J ends, which lost 1 base and 6 bases, there was a span of 6 bases. As DNA, the CDR3 is TGTGCCAGCAGCTTAGTATTGGCCGGGGAGCTGTTTTTT. Amino acid sequence: CASSLVLAGELFF.

This clonotype was counted ten times or more. This sequence joins TRBV5-1 and TRBJ1-2, with D possibly being TRBD1 (6 bases). The CDR3 is 13 residues long. Germline values: CDR1 SGHRS, CDR2 YFSETQ. Trimming left V 4 bases short and J 6 bases short, with 13 bases between. CDR3 in amino acids: CASSGGPMDGYTF. The CDR3 bases are TGCGCCAGCAGCGGGGGGCCTATGGATGGCTACACCTTC.

There are many counts of this clonotype. The V gene is TRBV3-1, the J gene TRBJ2-1; D ambiguous. The V gene lost 1 base and the J gene lost 0 bases, with 7 bases spanning the gap. The germline V gene has CDR1 LGHDT and CDR2 YNNKEL (reference sequence). The CDR3 extends over 15 amino acids. This CDR3 is CASSQGVGSYNEQFF. CDR3 coding DNA: TGTGCCAGCAGCCAAGGAGTAGGCTCCTACAATGAGCAGTTCTTC.

In this sample, this clonotype turned up many times. The chain couples TRBV5-1 to TRBJ1-2, with 11 bases fitting TRBD1. Germline values: CDR1 SGHRS, CDR2 YFSETQ. Trimming at V came to 4 bases and at J to 8 bases, leaving 7 bases not matched to a gene. The CDR3 spans 14 residues. In nucleotides, the CDR3 is TGCGCCAGCAGCGACGGACAGGGGGCGCGCGGCTACACCTTC. It yields the protein CASSDGQGARGYTF.

There are many counts of this clonotype. The chain links TRBV5-1 to TRBJ2-1; a possible D gene is TRBD1 (6 bases). V was shortened by 3 bases and J by 4 bases, with 17 bases between the two germline ends. Germline loops: CDR1 SGHRS, CDR2 YFSETQ. The CDR3 totals 16 residues. The DNA for the CDR3 is TGCGCCAGCAGCTCGGTATCAGGGGCTGGTTACAATGAGCAGTTCTTC. Protein: CASSSVSGAGYNEQFF.

This clonotype came up many times. CDR3 in DNA: TGTGCCAGCCAAGAAGGACTAGCGGGGCCTACTGGAGAGACCCAGTACTTC. This codes for CASQEGLAGPTGETQYF. The rearrangement uses TRBV11-2 and TRBJ2-5; 12 positions match TRBD2. CDR1 is SGHAT and CDR2 is FQNNGV in the germline V gene. After removal of 8 bases from V and 4 bases from J, the junction contained 14 bases not matched to a gene. The CDR3 runs to 17 residues.

This clonotype was recorded a few times. This chain connects TRBV15 to TRBJ1-5; 8 bases are shared with TRBD1. The CDR3 sequence is 15 residues long. V lost 5 bases and J lost 1; bases outside the gene matches: 4. Germline V gives CDR1 LNHNV, CDR2 YYDKDF (reference sequence). The CDR3 reads CATSSYRGSNQPQHF. The DNA of the CDR3 is TGTGCCACCAGCTCTTACAGGGGGAGCAATCAGCCCCAGCATTTT.